This T cell receptor (beta chain) is from a study of beta chain features in type 1 diabetes. The whole isolated RNA underwent reverse transcription, so sequencing captured expressed TCRB transcripts. Measured with immunoSEQ multiplex PCR; TCRdb has only the in-frame clones, and not every one. Seen here are some 660,000 clones, over 13% observed once, and the top ten hold roughly 0.04%. Study-wide results and limits: Type 1 diabetes patients showed a moderate but significant shortening of TCRB CDR3s in all four CD4+ subsets. PCR may have favored shorter templates equally in patients and controls.

The CDR3 runs 14 residues. Trimming removed 0 bases at V and 4 bases at J, with 9 bases between. CDR1 and CDR2 from the germline V gene are SNHLY and FYNNEI. A CD45RO/CCR7/CD25/CD127/CD95/CD27 panel sorted naive, central memory, regulatory and stem cell-like memory CD4+ cells. This clone was picked up a small number of times. Its antigen is as yet unknown. V and J are TRBV2 and TRBJ1-2; D is possibly TRBD1 (6 bases). The sequence was collected from a young man with type 1 diabetes. The material sequenced was naive CD4+ T cells from blood. The CDR3 loop is CASSEAGTSYGYTF. Here the CDR3 DNA reads TGTGCCAGCAGTGAAGCCGGGACAAGCTATGGCTACACCTTC.